This T cell receptor (beta chain) was observed in a study of CD8+CD57+ T cells in acquired aplastic anemia. Overall study findings and caveats: Patients and controls had CD8+ Simpson's diversity values that were not significantly distinct.

This clonotype has ten or more counts. Its target is not known. All patients picked for sequencing had shown, by flow cytometry, an expansion of CD8+CD57+ cells. Severe acquired aplastic anemia was diagnosed in all patients. For CDR3 and TCR beta VDJ profiling, genomic DNA was the template used. TCRdb re-called the reads with MiXCR, one entry per CDR3 protein. Among 400,000 to 600,000 distinct CDR3 sequences listed, around a third were seen once. Trimming took off 6 bases at V and 7 bases at J, with 19 bases between the two ends. This CDR3 is 13 amino acids long. Germline assignment: CDR1 DFQATT and CDR2 SNEGSKA (reference sequence).

The TCR sequence derives from a human donor with aplastic anemia. Material: sorted CD4+, CD8+, or CD8+CD57+ T cells (not recorded which) from PBMCs. This sequence joins TRBV20-1 and TRBJ2-7, with D maybe TRBD2 (6 bases). CDR3 loop: CSASGRGAGEQYF. In DNA, the CDR3 is TGCAGTGCAAGCGGGCGGGGCGCGGGTGAGCAGTACTTC.